This section outlines one T cell receptor beta chain sequence together with its context. Antigen: not known. Among the patients, aged 18 to 65, hyperthyroidism was newly diagnosed and had lasted under 2 months. Germline V CDR1 and CDR2: MNHNS, SASEGT. Trimming cost V 7 bases and J 2 bases, with 9 bases left between them. The CDR3 runs to 13 residues. The record originates from a study of T cells in Graves' hyperthyroidism and ophthalmopathy. General study points: Separating ophthalmopathy from stable hyperthyroidism was achieved by a 13 V-J model. Among thyroid clonotypes expanded above 0.001, most also appeared in blood.

TCR beta CDR3 sequences were amplified from RNA transcripts. A first-round RT-PCR of the TCR CDR3 used the HTBI primer set. TCRdb used MiXCR to reprocess the multiplex PCR reads, holding one entry per CDR3 protein. Of 300,000 to 400,000 distinct CDR3 sequences in the sample, approximately 13% were seen once. This clonotype was obtained from a woman in her 30s with Graves' hyperthyroidism. What was sequenced was blood. The rearrangement links TRBV6-1 to TRBJ1-3; D gene uncertain. The CDR3 nucleotides read TGTGCCAGCAACTTGGAGGCTGGAAACACCATATATTTT. Translating it yields CASNLEAGNTIYF.